This T cell receptor beta chain was profiled in a study of spatial heterogeneity in lung cancer. Unique molecular identifiers, one per molecule, were present on every TCR cDNA molecule. TCRdb re-analysed the 5' RACE reads in MiXCR, keeping a single row per CDR3 protein. The sample contains about 85,000 distinct CDR3 sequences, more than 15% of which appear only once. Time point: sample taken at primary tumor resection. Sequencing of whole RNA from tumor, nontumor lung or frozen PBMC involved no sorting. The sample in question was PBMCs, obtained at surgery. The sequence derives from a male donor with early-stage non-small cell lung cancer.

The CDR3 DNA sequence: TGTGCCAGCAGCTTAATGGCAGATACGCAGTATTTT. It codes for CASSLMADTQYF. The J gene is TRBJ2-3, the V gene TRBV7-9, with D unclear. The V end was cut by 2 bases, the J end by 4 bases, with 4 bases between. There are 12 residues in the CDR3. Germline CDR1 and CDR2: SEHNR and FQNEAQ (reference sequence).